This T cell receptor (beta chain) was found in a study of T cell responses to AZD1222 COVID-19 vaccine. Study observations and caveats: Possibly, clonal diversity was underestimated; donors were largely white British and included more females. No repertoire was sampled before or during the peak T cell response, only after it. Recipients of two AZD1222 doses showed rising Spike-specific TCR breadth and depth.

As regards this clone: No antigen is known for it.

Some clones are missing from TCRdb's copy, which holds only in-frame ones; the method was immunoSEQ multiplex PCR. The table records 150,000 to 200,000 clones, almost 90% of them present only once. The sequence derives from an adult who received the AZD1222 COVID-19 vaccine. The sample consisted of peripheral blood, taken 28 days after the second AZD1222 dose.

In DNA form, the CDR3 reads TGTGCCAGCAGCCTCGAAGGGCGGACCGGGGAGCTGTTTTTT. Translation gives CASSLEGRTGELFF. J is TRBJ2-2 and V is TRBV5-4; no firm D call. The CDR3 is 14 amino acids. Germline V lookup: CDR1 SGHNT, CDR2 YYREEE (reference sequence). Trimming took off 4 bases at V and 5 bases at J, with 12 bases between the two ends.